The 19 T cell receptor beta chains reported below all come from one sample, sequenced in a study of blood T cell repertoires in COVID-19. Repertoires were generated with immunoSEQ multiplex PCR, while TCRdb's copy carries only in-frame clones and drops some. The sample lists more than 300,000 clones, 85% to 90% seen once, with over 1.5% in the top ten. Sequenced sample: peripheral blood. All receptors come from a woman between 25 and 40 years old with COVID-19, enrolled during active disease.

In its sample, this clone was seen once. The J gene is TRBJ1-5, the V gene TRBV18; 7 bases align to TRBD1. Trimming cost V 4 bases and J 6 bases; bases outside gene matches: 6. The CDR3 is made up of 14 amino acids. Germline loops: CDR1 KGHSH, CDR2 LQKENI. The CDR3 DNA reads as TGTGCCAGCTCACTGAACAGGGGCCCTCAGCCCCAGCATTTT. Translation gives CASSLNRGPQPQHF.

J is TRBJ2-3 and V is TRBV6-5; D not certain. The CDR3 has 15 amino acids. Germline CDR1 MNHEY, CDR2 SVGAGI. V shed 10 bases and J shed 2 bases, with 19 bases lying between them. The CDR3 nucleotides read TGTGCCATTACTTCAGGATCGACACTCACAGATACGCAGTATTTT. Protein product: CAITSGSTLTDTQYF.

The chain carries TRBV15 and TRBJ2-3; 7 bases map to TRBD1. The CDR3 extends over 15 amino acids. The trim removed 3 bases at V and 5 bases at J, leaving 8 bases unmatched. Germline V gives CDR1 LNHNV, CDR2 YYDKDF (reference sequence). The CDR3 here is CATSRGTELVDTQYF. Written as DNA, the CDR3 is TGTGCCACCAGCAGGGGGACAGAGCTGGTAGATACGCAGTATTTT.

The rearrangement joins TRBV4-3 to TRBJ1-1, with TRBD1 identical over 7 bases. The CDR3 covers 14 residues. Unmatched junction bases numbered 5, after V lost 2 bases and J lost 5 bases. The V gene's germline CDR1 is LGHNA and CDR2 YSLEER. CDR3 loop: CASSQTRGRTEAFF. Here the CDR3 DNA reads TGCGCCAGCAGCCAAACCAGGGGGAGGACTGAAGCTTTCTTT.

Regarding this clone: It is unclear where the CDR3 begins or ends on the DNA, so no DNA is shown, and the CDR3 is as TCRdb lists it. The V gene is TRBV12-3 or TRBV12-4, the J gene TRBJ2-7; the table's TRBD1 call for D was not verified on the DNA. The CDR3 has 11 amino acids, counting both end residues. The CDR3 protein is CASSFGQGSIF.

The CDR3: CASSKKGTGAYEQYF. The CDR3 DNA reads TGTGCCAGTAGTAAAAAGGGGACAGGAGCCTACGAGCAGTACTTC. The chain carries TRBV19 and TRBJ2-7, with 8 nucleotides matching TRBD1. After removal of 4 bases from V and 2 bases from J, the junction contained 7 bases not matched to a gene. The CDR3 is 15 residues long. Germline V CDR1 and CDR2: LNHDA, SQIVND (reference sequence).

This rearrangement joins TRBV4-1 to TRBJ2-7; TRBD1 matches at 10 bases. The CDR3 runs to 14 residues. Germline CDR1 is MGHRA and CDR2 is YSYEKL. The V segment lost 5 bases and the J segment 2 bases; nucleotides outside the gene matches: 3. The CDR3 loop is CASSSGTGAYEQYF. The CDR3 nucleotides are TGCGCCAGCAGCTCCGGGACAGGGGCCTACGAGCAGTACTTC.

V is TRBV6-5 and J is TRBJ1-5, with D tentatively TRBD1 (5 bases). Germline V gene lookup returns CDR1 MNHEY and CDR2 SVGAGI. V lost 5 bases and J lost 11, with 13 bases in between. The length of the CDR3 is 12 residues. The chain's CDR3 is CASSNQGGAQHF. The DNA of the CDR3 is TGTGCCAGCAGTAATCAGGGTGGGGCCCAGCATTTT.

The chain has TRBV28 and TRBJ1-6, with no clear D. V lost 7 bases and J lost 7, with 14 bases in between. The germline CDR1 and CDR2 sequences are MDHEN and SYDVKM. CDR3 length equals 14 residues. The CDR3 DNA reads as TGTGCCAGCACCTCCCCCGCCGGGAATTCACCCCTCCACTTT. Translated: CASTSPAGNSPLHF.

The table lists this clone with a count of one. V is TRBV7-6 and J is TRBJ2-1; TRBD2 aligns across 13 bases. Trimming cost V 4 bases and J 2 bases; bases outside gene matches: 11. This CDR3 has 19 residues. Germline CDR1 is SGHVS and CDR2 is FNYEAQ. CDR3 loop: CASSSIPLLAGGPYNEQFF. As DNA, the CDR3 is TGTGCCAGCAGCTCCATTCCGCTACTAGCGGGGGGGCCCTACAATGAGCAGTTCTTC.

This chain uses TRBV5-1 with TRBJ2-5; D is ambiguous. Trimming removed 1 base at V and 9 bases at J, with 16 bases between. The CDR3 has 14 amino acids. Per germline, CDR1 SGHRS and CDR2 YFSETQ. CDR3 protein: CASSLSRPISSQYF. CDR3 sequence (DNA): TGCGCCAGCAGCTTGAGCCGCCCAATTTCGTCCCAGTACTTC.

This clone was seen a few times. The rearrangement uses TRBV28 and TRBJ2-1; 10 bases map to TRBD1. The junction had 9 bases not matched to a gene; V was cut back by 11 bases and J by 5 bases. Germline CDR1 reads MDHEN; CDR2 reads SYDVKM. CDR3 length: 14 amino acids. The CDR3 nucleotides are TGTGCCGGAAAGACAGGGGGCGCTAACAATGAGCAGTTCTTC. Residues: CAGKTGGANNEQFF.

DNA of the CDR3: TGCGCCAGCAGCCAAGAATTGCGGGGCCTCTACAATGAGCAGTTCTTC. Translation gives CASSQELRGLYNEQFF. V usage is TRBV4-1 and J usage is TRBJ2-1, with TRBD2 as a possible D gene (6 bases). CDR3 length: 16 residues. Germline-derived CDR1 and CDR2 are MGHRA and YSYEKL. V was shortened by 0 bases and J by 3 bases, with 12 bases between the two germline ends.

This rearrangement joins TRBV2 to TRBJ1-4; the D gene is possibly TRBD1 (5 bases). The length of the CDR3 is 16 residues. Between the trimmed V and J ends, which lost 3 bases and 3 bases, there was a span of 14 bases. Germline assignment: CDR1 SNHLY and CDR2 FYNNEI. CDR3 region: CASSDGGFASNEKLFF. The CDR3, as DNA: TGTGCCAGCAGTGACGGGGGGTTCGCGTCTAATGAAAAACTGTTTTTT.

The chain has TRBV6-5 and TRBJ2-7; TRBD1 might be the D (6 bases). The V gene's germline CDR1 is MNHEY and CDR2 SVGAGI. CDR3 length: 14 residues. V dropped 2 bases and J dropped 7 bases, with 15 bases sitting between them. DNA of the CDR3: TGTGCCAGCAGTTACGACAGGCCCGAGGGGGAGCAGTACTTC. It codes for CASSYDRPEGEQYF.

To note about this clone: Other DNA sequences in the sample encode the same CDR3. The CDR3 protein is CASSLGQEAFF. CDR3 DNA: TGTGCCAGCAGCTTAGGACAGGAAGCTTTCTTT. The chain carries TRBV7-9 and TRBJ1-1, with D maybe TRBD1 (5 bases). The CDR3 runs 11 residues. Germline-derived CDR1 and CDR2 are SEHNR and FQNEAQ (reference sequence). V dropped 1 base and J dropped 8 bases, with 5 bases sitting between them.

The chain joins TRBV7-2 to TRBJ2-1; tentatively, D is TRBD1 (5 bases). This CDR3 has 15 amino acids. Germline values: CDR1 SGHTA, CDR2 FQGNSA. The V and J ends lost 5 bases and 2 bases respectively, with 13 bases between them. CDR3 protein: CASSPRVITYNEQFF. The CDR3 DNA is TGTGCCAGCAGCCCCAGGGTGATCACCTACAATGAGCAGTTCTTC.

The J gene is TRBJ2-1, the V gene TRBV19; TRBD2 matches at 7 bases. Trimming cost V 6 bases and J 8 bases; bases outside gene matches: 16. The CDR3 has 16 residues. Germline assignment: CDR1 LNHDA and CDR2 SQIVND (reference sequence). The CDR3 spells CASRDLLAPVVDEQFF. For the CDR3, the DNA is TGTGCCAGTAGAGACCTACTAGCGCCCGTTGTGGATGAGCAGTTCTTC.

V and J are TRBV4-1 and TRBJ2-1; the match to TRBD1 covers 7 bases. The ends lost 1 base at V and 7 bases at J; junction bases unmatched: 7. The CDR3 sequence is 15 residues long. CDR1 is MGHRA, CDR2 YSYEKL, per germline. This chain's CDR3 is CASSQAIGGINEQFF. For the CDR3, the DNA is TGCGCCAGCAGCCAAGCAATAGGGGGCATAAATGAGCAGTTCTTC.